Below, 20 T cell receptor beta chains from the same sample are listed, as sequenced in a study of CD8 T cells in Susac syndrome. cDNA came from about 0.5 to 1 ug RNA primed by random hexamers. TCRdb itself ran the immunoSEQ multiplex PCR reads through MiXCR, one entry per CDR3 protein. The sample consists of approximately 190,000 distinct CDR3 sequences, approximately 95% of them appearing once. Sequencing was carried out using CD8+ T cells from PBMCs. These receptors originate from a human donor with Susac syndrome.

This rearrangement joins TRBV12-3 or TRBV12-4 to TRBJ2-7; 7 nucleotides match TRBD1. The CDR3 loop spans 15 amino acids. The V and J ends lost 6 bases and 3 bases, in that order; junction bases with no gene match: 11. CDR3 loop: CASRLRTGGSYEQYF. The CDR3 bases are TGTGCCAGCAGACTCCGGACAGGTGGAAGCTACGAGCAGTACTTC.

This sequence joins TRBV29-1 and TRBJ2-3, with D perhaps matching TRBD1 (6 bases). V dropped 4 bases and J dropped 2 bases, with 13 bases sitting between them. Germline V gene data show CDR1 as SQVTM and CDR2 as ANQGSEA. The CDR3 is 14 amino acids. CDR3 residues: CSVAGTPYTDTQYF. In DNA form, the CDR3 reads TGCAGCGTTGCCGGGACACCTTACACAGATACGCAGTATTTT.

V is TRBV7-8 and J is TRBJ2-1; 9 bases match TRBD1. The V gene end was trimmed by 5 bases and the J gene end by 7 bases; junction bases not matched to a gene: 9. Germline V lookup: CDR1 SGHVS, CDR2 FQNEAQ. This CDR3 is 15 amino acids long. The CDR3 DNA reads TGTGCCAGCAGCCCTTACTCGGGACAGGGTAATGAGCAGTTCTTC. Translation: CASSPYSGQGNEQFF. The variable domain in full, completed from reference TRBV7-8 and TRBJ2-1, reads GAGVSQSPRYKVAKRGQDVALRCDPISGHVSLFWYQQALGQGPEFLTYFQNEAQLDKSGLPSDRFFAERPEGSVSTLKIQRTQQEDSAVYLCASSPYSGQGNEQFFGPGTRLTVL.

The chain couples TRBV5-1 to TRBJ2-2; TRBD1 matches 10 bases. CDR3 length equals 15 residues. The germline V gene encodes CDR1 SGHRS and CDR2 YFSETQ. The J segment lost 3 bases and the V segment lost 3 bases, leaving 2 bases of the junction unmatched. CDR3 in amino acids: CASSWGTGDTGELFF. The DNA for the CDR3 is TGCGCCAGCAGCTGGGGGACAGGGGACACCGGGGAGCTGTTTTTT. Drawing the rest from reference TRBV5-1 and TRBJ2-2, the complete variable domain is KAGVTQTPRYLIKTRGQQVTLSCSPISGHRSVSWYQQTPGQGLQFLFEYFSETQRNKGNFPGRFSGRQFSNSRSEMNVSTLELGDSALYLCASSWGTGDTGELFFGEGSRLTVL.

The chain carries TRBV5-6 and TRBJ2-5, with TRBD2 matching 13 bases. The CDR3 spans 17 residues. The ends lost 6 bases at V and 3 bases at J; junction bases unmatched: 11. Germline loops: CDR1 SGHDT, CDR2 YYEEEE. This chain's CDR3 is CASTTSGRGLLEETQYF. The CDR3 DNA follows: TGTGCCAGCACCACTAGCGGGAGGGGATTATTGGAAGAGACCCAGTACTTC.

In nucleotides, the CDR3 is TGTGCCAGTAGTACCGGGGAATTCGACAGGCCCCTCCACTTT. Amino acids: CASSTGEFDRPLHF. The V gene is TRBV19, the J gene TRBJ1-6, with D perhaps matching TRBD1 (6 bases). Germline V gene data show CDR1 as LNHDA and CDR2 as SQIVND (reference sequence). V gave up 4 bases and J gave up 13 bases, with 17 bases separating them. The CDR3 runs to 14 residues.

The count of this clonotype is one. The chain joins TRBV24-1 to TRBJ2-1, with TRBD2 identical over 11 bases. Germline V gene sequence: CDR1 KGHDR, CDR2 SFDVKD. The CDR3 runs to 15 residues. V dropped 10 bases and J dropped 2; count of bases not matched to a gene: 6. The CDR3 nucleotides are TGTGCCACGGTGCTGACTAGCGGGGCCTACAATGAGCAGTTCTTC. This encodes CATVLTSGAYNEQFF.

This chain links TRBV20-1 with TRBJ1-1; a weak D match, TRBD1 (5 bases). Trimming removed 5 bases at V and 1 base at J, with 11 bases between. The CDR3 has 13 residues. Germline assignment: CDR1 DFQATT and CDR2 SNEGSKA (reference sequence). CDR3 coding DNA: TGCAGTGCTCAGGGAGTACAGAACACTGAAGCTTTCTTT. Amino acid sequence: CSAQGVQNTEAFF.

J is TRBJ1-5 and V is TRBV13; tentatively, D is TRBD1 (5 bases). Trimming pared 3 bases from V and 6 bases from J, leaving 9 bases between. CDR1 is PRHDT and CDR2 is FYEKMQ in the germline V gene (reference sequence). The CDR3 contains 13 residues. The CDR3 reads CASSLRGGQPQHF. CDR3 DNA sequence: TGTGCCAGCAGCTTGAGGGGAGGTCAGCCCCAGCATTTT. Full variable domain (rest looked up from reference TRBV13 and TRBJ1-5): AAGVIQSPRHLIKEKRETATLKCYPIPRHDTVYWYQQGPGQDPQFLISFYEKMQSDKGSIPDRFSAQQFSDYHSELNMSSLELGDSALYFCASSLRGGQPQHFGDGTRLSIL.

The chain recombines TRBV27 with TRBJ2-7; D assignment may be TRBD1 or TRBD2 (5 bases each). The V and J ends lost 2 bases and 5 bases respectively, with 22 bases between them. This CDR3 comprises 17 residues. Per the germline V gene, CDR1 is MNHEY and CDR2 is SMNVEV (reference sequence). The CDR3 spells CASSLNPTGTQADEQYF. The CDR3 coding sequence is TGTGCCAGCAGTTTAAACCCGACCGGGACGCAGGCCGACGAGCAGTACTTC.

The chain employs TRBV5-1 and TRBJ2-7; 11 nucleotides agree with TRBD2. Trimming cost V 2 bases and J 3 bases; bases outside gene matches: 4. Germline V gene sequence: CDR1 SGHRS, CDR2 YFSETQ. This CDR3 has 15 residues. In nucleotides, the CDR3 is TGCGCCAGCAGCTTACTAGCGGGAGAGTACTACGAGCAGTACTTC. It encodes CASSLLAGEYYEQYF.

This chain uses TRBV28 with TRBJ2-7, with 9 bases lining up with TRBD2. Germline loops: CDR1 MDHEN, CDR2 SYDVKM. V lost 8 bases, J lost 5 bases, and 10 bases stayed unmatched. This CDR3 comprises 14 residues. For the CDR3, the DNA is TGTGCCAGCTTCACGTTAGCGGGAGCGAACGAGCAGTACTTC. Translating it yields CASFTLAGANEQYF. The full variable domain, in which reference TRBV28 and TRBJ2-7 provide the parts outside the CDR3, is DVKVTQSSRYLVKRTGEKVFLECVQDMDHENMFWYRQDPGLGLRLIYFSYDVKMKEKGDIPEGYSVSREKKERFSLILESASTNQTSMYLCASFTLAGANEQYFGPGTRLTVT.

The chain recombines TRBV6-5 with TRBJ1-1, with D possibly matching TRBD1 (5 bases). V gave up 6 bases and J gave up 5 bases, with 10 bases separating them. CDR1 MNHEY and CDR2 SVGAGI come from the germline V gene. The CDR3 loop spans 12 amino acids. CDR3 in amino acids: CASRRGRTEAFF. Written as DNA, the CDR3 is TGTGCCAGCAGGAGGGGAAGGACTGAAGCTTTCTTT.

This rearrangement joins TRBV11-2 to TRBJ2-7; 9 positions agree with TRBD1. Trimming cost V 2 bases and J 0 bases; bases outside gene matches: 11. The CDR3 spans 18 residues. CDR1 SGHAT and CDR2 FQNNGV come from the germline V gene. The CDR3 region has the DNA TGTGCCAGCAGCTTACAGGGGACAGGGTATAACCTCTCCTACGAGCAGTACTTC. Protein: CASSLQGTGYNLSYEQYF. Variable domain in full (rest from reference TRBV11-2 and TRBJ2-7): EAGVAQSPRYKIIEKRQSVAFWCNPISGHATLYWYQQILGQGPKLLIQFQNNGVVDDSQLPKDRFSAERLKGVDSTLKIQPAKLEDSAVYLCASSLQGTGYNLSYEQYFGPGTRLTVT.

This chain joins TRBV20-1 and TRBJ2-1, with 9 bases identical to TRBD1. Trimming took 4 bases from V and 5 from J; bases not matched to a gene: 3. Germline CDR1 reads DFQATT; CDR2 reads SNEGSKA (reference sequence). The CDR3 has 13 amino acids. The CDR3 here is CSAIGTGNNEQFF. In nucleotides, the CDR3 is TGCAGTGCTATAGGGACAGGGAACAATGAGCAGTTCTTC.

CDR3 loop: CASSLSGAYNEQFF. The CDR3 coding sequence is TGTGCCAGCAGCTTATCAGGGGCATACAATGAGCAGTTCTTC. The chain recombines TRBV7-3 with TRBJ2-1, with a possible D match to TRBD1 (6 bases). V was pared by 2 bases and J by 4 bases, with 9 bases between. This CDR3 contains 14 residues. Germline CDR1 reads SGHTA; CDR2 reads FQGTGA.

V usage is TRBV20-1 and J usage is TRBJ2-7, with a tentative D call TRBD1 (5 bases). V was clipped by 0 bases and J by 3 bases, with 21 bases between them. This CDR3 contains 17 residues. Germline V gives CDR1 DFQATT, CDR2 SNEGSKA (reference sequence). In DNA form, the CDR3 reads TGCAGTGCTAGAGATATAAGCAGGGATCCCTCCCTCTACGAGCAGTACTTC. Encoded protein: CSARDISRDPSLYEQYF.

The V gene is TRBV29-1, the J gene TRBJ2-6; D is perhaps TRBD1 (5 bases). Germline assignment: CDR1 SQVTM and CDR2 ANQGSEA. Deletions cut 6 bases from V and 2 bases from J, with 14 bases between. The CDR3 sequence is 15 residues long. CDR3 protein: CSVTQGFPGANVLTF. The CDR3 region has the DNA TGCAGCGTAACTCAGGGCTTCCCTGGGGCCAACGTCCTGACTTTC.

The DNA of the CDR3 is TGTGCCAGCGTTCTGGGGTTCGAAACTGAAGCTTTCTTT. It specifies CASVLGFETEAFF. V is TRBV28 and J is TRBJ1-1; no firm D call. V lost 8 bases and J lost 5, with 15 bases in between. The germline V gene has CDR1 MDHEN and CDR2 SYDVKM. The CDR3 is made up of 13 amino acids.

The chain recombines TRBV9 with TRBJ1-1; TRBD1 matches 7 bases. The CDR3 extends over 15 amino acids. V lost 2 bases to trimming and J lost 4 bases; unmatched junction nucleotides: 8. Germline CDR1 SGDLS, CDR2 YYNGEE. DNA for the CDR3: TGTGCCAGCAGCGTCGGGGACAGTAAATCCACTGAAGCTTTCTTT. Amino acids: CASSVGDSKSTEAFF. The full variable domain, rest sourced from reference TRBV9 and TRBJ1-1, is DSGVTQTPKHLITATGQRVTLRCSPRSGDLSVYWYQQSLDQGLQFLIQYYNGEERAKGNILERFSAQQFPDLHSELNLSSLELGDSALYFCASSVGDSKSTEAFFGQGTRLTVV.